The 28 T cell receptor beta chains given below trace back to one sample, sequenced in a study of cytomegalovirus exposure and HLA in healthy donors. The PCR made use of 60 Vbeta and 13 Jbeta primers. The data were produced by immunoSEQ multiplex PCR, yet TCRdb's version contains in-frame clones alone and is incomplete. The table has about 130,000 clones, over 65% seen once. Material for sequencing was PBMCs. The receptors here all came from a man aged 40-55 years in good health and CMV-seronegative.

V is TRBV28 and J is TRBJ2-5, with 7 bases matching TRBD1. V shed 6 bases, J shed 4 bases, and the junction held 5 bases outside the gene matches. The CDR3 loop spans 13 amino acids. Per the germline V gene, CDR1 is MDHEN and CDR2 is SYDVKM. CDR3 sequence: CASRTGRRETQYF. The CDR3 DNA is TGTGCCAGCAGGACAGGGCGGCGAGAGACCCAGTACTTC.

The V gene is TRBV19, the J gene TRBJ2-1; weak D call: TRBD1 (6 bases). The CDR3 contains 12 residues. Germline lookup yields CDR1 LNHDA and CDR2 SQIVND (reference sequence). The V and J ends lost 5 bases and 9 bases respectively, with 11 bases between them. The CDR3 DNA follows: TGTGCCAGTAGTTTCAGGGGAGTTGAGCAGTTCTTC. This codes for CASSFRGVEQFF.

This clone was counted between two and nine times. This sequence joins TRBV29-1 and TRBJ2-7; 8 bases match TRBD1. This CDR3 is built from 13 residues. In germline, CDR1 is SQVTM, CDR2 ANQGSEA. V dropped 6 bases and J dropped 9; count of bases not matched to a gene: 13. The CDR3 reads CSVSPGTGNWQYF. The CDR3 DNA is TGCAGCGTCAGCCCCGGGACAGGTAATTGGCAGTACTTC.

The V and J genes are TRBV18 and TRBJ2-7; 12 positions agree with TRBD2. The germline V gene has CDR1 KGHSH and CDR2 LQKENI. The junction had 12 bases not matched to a gene; V was cut back by 5 bases and J by 7 bases. CDR3 length: 16 amino acids. The chain's CDR3 is CASSATELAGGREQYF. The CDR3 DNA sequence: TGTGCCAGCTCAGCCACCGAACTAGCGGGGGGCCGGGAGCAGTACTTC.

This rearrangement joins TRBV2 to TRBJ2-2; D perhaps matches TRBD1 (6 bases). Between the trimmed V and J ends, which lost 3 bases and 3 bases, there was a span of 14 bases. The CDR3 is 16 amino acids. CDR1 and CDR2 from the germline V gene are SNHLY and FYNNEI. CDR3 protein: CASSDGQTTYTGELFF. Here the CDR3 DNA reads TGTGCCAGCAGTGACGGACAGACTACTTACACCGGGGAGCTGTTTTTT. Filled out from reference TRBV2 and TRBJ2-2, the complete variable domain reads EPEVTQTPSHQVTQMGQEVILRCVPISNHLYFYWYRQILGQKVEFLVSFYNNEISEKSEIFDDQFSVERPDGSNFTLKIRSTKLEDSAMYFCASSDGQTTYTGELFFGEGSRLTVL.

This clone came up once. This rearrangement joins TRBV2 to TRBJ2-2; D is perhaps TRBD2 (6 bases). Germline CDR1 and CDR2: SNHLY and FYNNEI. V was pared by 8 bases and J by 0 bases, with 16 bases between. The CDR3 has 16 residues. CDR3 amino acids: CASSGGTAANTGELFF. The CDR3 region has the DNA TGTGCCAGCTCCGGAGGGACGGCGGCGAACACCGGGGAGCTGTTTTTT. Full variable domain (rest looked up from reference TRBV2 and TRBJ2-2): EPEVTQTPSHQVTQMGQEVILRCVPISNHLYFYWYRQILGQKVEFLVSFYNNEISEKSEIFDDQFSVERPDGSNFTLKIRSTKLEDSAMYFCASSGGTAANTGELFFGEGSRLTVL.

The chain employs TRBV7-3 and TRBJ2-7, with a possible D match to TRBD2 (6 bases). The V gene's germline CDR1 is SGHTA and CDR2 FQGTGA. The V end was cut by 0 bases, the J end by 4 bases, with 13 bases between. This CDR3 contains 15 residues. The CDR3 DNA follows: TGTGCCAGCAGCTTAACGGGCGGGGCCAGGTACGAGCAGTACTTC. Translated: CASSLTGGARYEQYF.

The J gene is TRBJ2-7, the V gene TRBV18; D is possibly TRBD2 (6 bases). Germline V gives CDR1 KGHSH, CDR2 LQKENI. The ends were cut back, 3 bases at V and 6 bases at J, with 9 bases in the middle. There are 12 residues in the CDR3. CDR3 in DNA: TGTGCCAGCTCACCCCGCGGGGTCGAGCAGTACTTC. It is translated as CASSPRGVEQYF.

This clone was seen only once. The V gene is TRBV30, the J gene TRBJ2-6, with 9 bases matching TRBD1. The ends lost 3 bases at V and 0 bases at J; junction bases unmatched: 12. The length of the CDR3 is 19 residues. Per germline, CDR1 GTSNPN and CDR2 SVGIG (reference sequence). CDR3 DNA: TGTGCCTGGAGGCCGGGACAGGGCGCTACCTTCTCTGGGGCCAACGTCCTGACTTTC. Its translation is CAWRPGQGATFSGANVLTF.

This rearrangement joins TRBV6-1 to TRBJ1-4; D is unclear. V dropped 6 bases and J dropped 8 bases, with 16 bases sitting between them. CDR3 size: 14 residues. Germline CDR1 MNHNS, CDR2 SASEGT. DNA for the CDR3: TGTGCCAGCAGCAGCAGGTTGATGGGCGAAAAACTGTTTTTT. Its translation is CASSSRLMGEKLFF.

The chain carries TRBV2 and TRBJ1-4; possibly TRBD1 for D (5 bases). The V gene lost 6 bases and the J gene lost 4 bases, with 12 bases spanning the gap. Germline CDR1 is SNHLY and CDR2 is FYNNEI. The CDR3 is made up of 14 amino acids. The DNA of the CDR3 is TGTGCCAGCAGATTACAGGACCTTAATGAAAAACTGTTTTTT. Its protein is CASRLQDLNEKLFF.

The V call is TRBV18, the J call TRBJ2-5; 9 nucleotides align to TRBD1. CDR1 is KGHSH and CDR2 is LQKENI in the germline V gene. V gave up 3 bases and J gave up 11 bases; unmatched junction bases: 7. The CDR3 is 13 residues long. The CDR3 DNA sequence: TGTGCCAGCTCACCGGACAGGGGTGCGGCGCAGTACTTC. This translates into CASSPDRGAAQYF.

A remark on this clone: Other nucleotide sequences in the sample specify the same CDR3. The genes are TRBV5-6 and TRBJ2-7, with 9 bases aligning to TRBD1. V shed 4 bases, J shed 4 bases, and the junction held 3 bases outside the gene matches. CDR3 size: 13 residues. Germline CDR1 is SGHDT and CDR2 is YYEEEE. CDR3 coding DNA: TGTGCCAGCAGCGCGGGGACAGGGTACGAGCAGTACTTC. Translated, it gives CASSAGTGYEQYF.

This clone appeared once. V and J are TRBV13 and TRBJ1-1; 7 bases are a match to TRBD1. Trimming removed 1 base from V and 5 bases from J; junction bases left unmatched: 4. Germline CDR1 is PRHDT and CDR2 is FYEKMQ (reference sequence). The CDR3 totals 14 residues. In nucleotides, the CDR3 is TGTGCCAGCAGCTTAGTGGGACAGAGTACTGAAGCTTTCTTT. Amino acid sequence: CASSLVGQSTEAFF.

The genes are TRBV5-4 and TRBJ2-7; D gene uncertain. Trimming shortened V by 0 bases and J by 6 bases, and 10 bases separated the two germline ends. The length of the CDR3 is 13 residues. Germline V gene sequence: CDR1 SGHNT, CDR2 YYREEE (reference sequence). For the CDR3, the DNA is TGTGCCAGCAGCTTGGGTCCCCCAGGCGAGCAGTACTTC. Its protein is CASSLGPPGEQYF.

The V and J genes are TRBV2 and TRBJ2-3, with 7 bases fitting TRBD2. CDR1 and CDR2 from the germline V gene are SNHLY and FYNNEI. CDR3 length equals 15 residues. J was trimmed by 3 bases and V by 8 bases; bases with no gene match: 11. The CDR3 loop is CASPSRSSGTDTQYF. The CDR3 DNA sequence: TGTGCCAGCCCCTCCCGAAGTAGCGGGACAGATACGCAGTATTTT.

V gene TRBV7-3 combines with J gene TRBJ2-7, with D hard to call. The V end was cut by 5 bases, the J end by 1 base, with 15 bases between. Germline V lookup: CDR1 SGHTA, CDR2 FQGTGA. The CDR3 consists of 15 residues. This CDR3 reads CASSQEVGRSYEQYF. The CDR3 coding sequence is TGTGCCAGCAGCCAGGAAGTGGGCCGGTCCTACGAGCAGTACTTC.

With respect to this clone: One end of the junction is discordant with germline, which a read error may explain. The gene calls are TRBV4-3 and TRBJ2-5; TRBD1 aligns across 9 bases. Germline CDR1 is LGHNA and CDR2 is YSLEER. This CDR3 region has 15 residues. The CDR3 region is CASNQDTTGGETQYF. The CDR3 bases are TGCGCCAGCAACCAAGATACGACAGGGGGAGAGACCCAGTACTTC.

This clone appeared a few times. The chain recombines TRBV10-2 with TRBJ1-5; no clear D. This CDR3 contains 14 residues. Germline V gene sequence: CDR1 WSHSY, CDR2 SAAADI. Between the trimmed V and J ends, which lost 3 bases and 1 base, there was a span of 7 bases. The CDR3 DNA sequence: TGCGCCAGCAGTGAAAACGGGAGCAATCAGCCCCAGCATTTT. Translation gives CASSENGSNQPQHF.

The chain couples TRBV5-1 to TRBJ2-5; 7 bases map to TRBD2. The germline V gene encodes CDR1 SGHRS and CDR2 YFSETQ. J gave up 4 bases and V 5 bases, and 11 bases lay outside the gene matches. The CDR3 is made up of 15 amino acids. The DNA of the CDR3 is TGCGCCAGCAGGAGGGGAGGGGCTAGCTTAGAGACCCAGTACTTC. It translates to CASRRGGASLETQYF. Based on the CDR3 plus reference TRBV5-1 and TRBJ2-5, the full variable domain is KAGVTQTPRYLIKTRGQQVTLSCSPISGHRSVSWYQQTPGQGLQFLFEYFSETQRNKGNFPGRFSGRQFSNSRSEMNVSTLELGDSALYLCASRRGGASLETQYFGPGTRLLVL.

The CDR3 reads CASSLVILAGGHNEQFF. The CDR3 bases are TGTGCCAGCAGCTTGGTTATTCTAGCGGGGGGGCACAATGAGCAGTTCTTC. The V gene is TRBV5-6, the J gene TRBJ2-1; 12 bases are a match to TRBD2. V was clipped by 0 bases and J by 5 bases; unmatched bases: 6. This CDR3 comprises 17 residues. CDR1 is SGHDT, CDR2 YYEEEE, per germline.

The chain carries TRBV28 and TRBJ2-5; 10 nucleotides agree with TRBD1. Per germline, CDR1 MDHEN and CDR2 SYDVKM. The CDR3 extends over 15 amino acids. J gave up 0 bases and V 7 bases, and 5 bases lay outside the gene matches. CDR3 DNA sequence: TGTGCCAGCATCCGGGACAGGGGATACCAAGAGACCCAGTACTTC. Amino acids: CASIRDRGYQETQYF.

The chain combines TRBV19 with TRBJ1-2; TRBD1 might be the D (6 bases). Germline CDR1 and CDR2: LNHDA and SQIVND (reference sequence). V was clipped by 5 bases and J by 3 bases, with 10 bases between them. The CDR3 contains 13 residues. CDR3 in amino acids: CASSETGDYGYTF. DNA of the CDR3: TGTGCCAGTAGTGAGACAGGAGACTATGGCTACACCTTC.

The chain joins TRBV2 to TRBJ2-7, with a possible D match to TRBD2 (6 bases). The germline gives CDR1 SNHLY, CDR2 FYNNEI. V dropped 3 bases and J dropped 2 bases, with 11 bases sitting between them. The CDR3 spans 14 residues. The CDR3 spells CASSEAGQAYEQYF. As DNA, the CDR3 is TGTGCCAGCAGTGAGGCGGGGCAGGCCTACGAGCAGTACTTC.

The chain combines TRBV19 with TRBJ2-5; 8 bases are a match to TRBD2. The J call may be wrong; the DNA end is better matched by TRBJ2-7. The V gene's germline CDR1 is LNHDA and CDR2 SQIVND (reference sequence). This CDR3 contains 15 residues. This CDR3 reads CASSIGLAGFYEQYF. In nucleotides, the CDR3 is TGTGCCAGTAGTATAGGGCTAGCGGGCTTCTACGAGCAGTACTTC.

This chain joins TRBV5-1 and TRBJ2-5; TRBD2 agrees at 9 bases. This CDR3 is 14 amino acids long. Trimming took 4 bases from V and 5 from J; bases not matched to a gene: 6. The germline V gene has CDR1 SGHRS and CDR2 YFSETQ. The CDR3 DNA reads as TGCGCCAGCAGCCAGGGACTAGCTTTGGAGACCCAGTACTTC. Protein product: CASSQGLALETQYF. The full variable domain, with the rest looked up from reference TRBV5-1 and TRBJ2-5, is KAGVTQTPRYLIKTRGQQVTLSCSPISGHRSVSWYQQTPGQGLQFLFEYFSETQRNKGNFPGRFSGRQFSNSRSEMNVSTLELGDSALYLCASSQGLALETQYFGPGTRLLVL.

The rearrangement joins TRBV2 to TRBJ2-3; 12 bases are shared with TRBD2. CDR3 length: 15 amino acids. Trimming removed 7 bases from V and 3 bases from J; junction bases left unmatched: 5. Germline-derived CDR1 and CDR2 are SNHLY and FYNNEI. CDR3 protein: CASTNLAGGTDTQYF. Written as DNA, the CDR3 is TGTGCCAGCACCAACCTAGCGGGAGGGACAGATACGCAGTATTTT.

V usage is TRBV18 and J usage is TRBJ2-1; 7 bases match TRBD1. The CDR3 is 19 residues long. J was trimmed by 6 bases and V by 1 base; bases with no gene match: 18. In germline, CDR1 is KGHSH, CDR2 LQKENI. The CDR3 DNA reads TGTGCCAGCTCACCACGAGGGGGACAGAAGTCTGGTTTGGGCAATGAGCAGTTCTTC. Translation gives CASSPRGGQKSGLGNEQFF.